The sequence of this T cell receptor (beta chain) was determined in a study of control samples from healthy donors and cancer patients. This clone appeared a single time. Sequencing used immunoSEQ multiplex PCR; TCRdb keeps in-frame clones, though not all of them. The sample shows approximately 170,000 clones, roughly 95% of them seen only once. The specimen sequenced was blood. The receptor's source is a woman aged 60 to 75 in good health.

The CDR3 loop reads CASSKVAYGYTF. The CDR3 DNA is TGTGCCAGCAGCAAAGTGGCCTATGGCTACACCTTC. The V and J genes are TRBV21-1 and TRBJ1-2; TRBD1 is taken as the D call from the table, unchecked against the DNA. TRBV21-1 is a listed pseudogene. CDR3 length: 12 residues.